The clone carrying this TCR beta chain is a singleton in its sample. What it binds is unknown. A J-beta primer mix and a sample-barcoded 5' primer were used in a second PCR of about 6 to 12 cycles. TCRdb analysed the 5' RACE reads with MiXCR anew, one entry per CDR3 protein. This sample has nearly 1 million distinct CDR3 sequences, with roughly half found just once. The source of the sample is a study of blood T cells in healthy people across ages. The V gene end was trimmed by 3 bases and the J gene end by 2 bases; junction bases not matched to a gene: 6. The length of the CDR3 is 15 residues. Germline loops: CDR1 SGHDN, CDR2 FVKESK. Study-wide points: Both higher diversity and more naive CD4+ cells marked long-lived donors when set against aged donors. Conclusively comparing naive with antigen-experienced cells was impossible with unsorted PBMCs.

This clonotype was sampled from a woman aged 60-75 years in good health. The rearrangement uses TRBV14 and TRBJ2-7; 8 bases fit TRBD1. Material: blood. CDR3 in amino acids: CASSQWDRRAYEQYF. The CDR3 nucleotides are TGTGCCAGCAGCCAGTGGGACAGGAGAGCCTACGAGCAGTACTTC.